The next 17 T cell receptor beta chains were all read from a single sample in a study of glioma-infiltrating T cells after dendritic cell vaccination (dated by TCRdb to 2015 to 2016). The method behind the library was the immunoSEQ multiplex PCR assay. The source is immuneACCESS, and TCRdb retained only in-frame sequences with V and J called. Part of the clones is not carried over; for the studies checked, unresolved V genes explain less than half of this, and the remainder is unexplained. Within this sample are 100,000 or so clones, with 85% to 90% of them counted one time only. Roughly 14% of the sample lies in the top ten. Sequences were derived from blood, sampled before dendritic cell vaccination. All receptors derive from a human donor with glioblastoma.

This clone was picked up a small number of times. CDR3 coding DNA: TGTGCCAGTAGTCCCCCTACTAGCGGGAGTAGGTACGAGCAGTACTTC. Protein product: CASSPPTSGSRYEQYF. The chain has TRBV19 and TRBJ2-7; 11 bases are a match to TRBD2. Germline V gene sequence: CDR1 LNHDA, CDR2 SQIVND (reference sequence). The CDR3 has 16 amino acids. Unmatched junction bases numbered 10, after V lost 5 bases and J lost 4 bases.

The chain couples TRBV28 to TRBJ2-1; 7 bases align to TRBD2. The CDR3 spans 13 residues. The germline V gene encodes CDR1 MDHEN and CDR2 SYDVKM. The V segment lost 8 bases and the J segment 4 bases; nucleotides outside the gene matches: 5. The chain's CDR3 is CASSRGVYNEQFF. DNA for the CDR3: TGTGCCAGCTCTCGGGGGGTGTACAATGAGCAGTTCTTC. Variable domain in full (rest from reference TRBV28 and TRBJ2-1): DVKVTQSSRYLVKRTGEKVFLECVQDMDHENMFWYRQDPGLGLRLIYFSYDVKMKEKGDIPEGYSVSREKKERFSLILESASTNQTSMYLCASSRGVYNEQFFGPGTRLTVL.

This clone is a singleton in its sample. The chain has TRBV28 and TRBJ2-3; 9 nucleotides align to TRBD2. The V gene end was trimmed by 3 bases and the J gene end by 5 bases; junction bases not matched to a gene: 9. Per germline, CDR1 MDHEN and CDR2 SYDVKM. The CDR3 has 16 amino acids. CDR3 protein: CASSLWAGGVEDTQYF. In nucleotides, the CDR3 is TGTGCCAGCAGTTTGTGGGCGGGAGGGGTCGAAGATACGCAGTATTTT.

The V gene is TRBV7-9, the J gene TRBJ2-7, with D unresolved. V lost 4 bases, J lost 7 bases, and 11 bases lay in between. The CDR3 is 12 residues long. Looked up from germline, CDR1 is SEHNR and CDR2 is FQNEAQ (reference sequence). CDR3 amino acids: CASSSARAEQYF. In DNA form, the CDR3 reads TGTGCCAGCAGCTCCGCAAGAGCAGAGCAGTACTTC.

The CDR3 spells CATSRAGLAGNNEQFF. The CDR3 DNA reads as TGTGCCACCAGCAGAGCAGGGCTAGCGGGGAACAATGAGCAGTTCTTC. The chain recombines TRBV15 with TRBJ2-1; TRBD2 aligns across 9 bases. The CDR3 consists of 16 residues. V trimming: 1 base; J trimming: 5 bases; junction bases outside the gene matches: 6. Germline CDR1 and CDR2: LNHNV and YYDKDF (reference sequence).

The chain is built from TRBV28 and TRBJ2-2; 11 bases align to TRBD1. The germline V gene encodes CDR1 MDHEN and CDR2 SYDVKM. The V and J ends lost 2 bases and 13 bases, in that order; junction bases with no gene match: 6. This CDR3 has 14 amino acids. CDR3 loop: CASSLRTGGGGLFF. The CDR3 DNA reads TGTGCCAGCAGTTTAAGGACAGGGGGCGGCGGGCTGTTTTTT.

Here the CDR3 DNA reads TGTGCCAGCAGTTACTCGACAGGGGTGACTGAAGCTTTCTTT. It translates to CASSYSTGVTEAFF. The rearrangement uses TRBV6-5 and TRBJ1-1, with 8 bases that match TRBD1. In germline, CDR1 is MNHEY, CDR2 SVGAGI. This CDR3 spans 14 amino acids. With V trimmed by 0 bases and J by 5 bases, 2 bases remained unmatched.

The CDR3 is CASSLDLARSTDTQYF. DNA of the CDR3: TGTGCCAGCAGCTTAGATCTGGCTAGGTCCACAGATACGCAGTATTTT. The chain uses TRBV7-2 and TRBJ2-3; D is unclear. V was pared by 1 base and J by 2 bases, with 13 bases between. The CDR3 contains 16 residues. Germline V gene data show CDR1 as SGHTA and CDR2 as FQGNSA.

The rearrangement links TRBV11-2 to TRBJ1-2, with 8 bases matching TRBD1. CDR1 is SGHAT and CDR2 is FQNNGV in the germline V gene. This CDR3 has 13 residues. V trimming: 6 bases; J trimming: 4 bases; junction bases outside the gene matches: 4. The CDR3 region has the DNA TGTGCCAGCAGGGAAACAGGGGGCTATGGCTACACCTTC. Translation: CASRETGGYGYTF.

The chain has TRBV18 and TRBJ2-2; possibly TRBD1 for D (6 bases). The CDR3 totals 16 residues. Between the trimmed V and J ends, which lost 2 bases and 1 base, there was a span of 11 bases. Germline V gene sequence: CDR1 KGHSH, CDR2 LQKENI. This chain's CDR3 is CASSPSARGNTGELFF. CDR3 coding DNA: TGTGCCAGCTCACCATCCGCCAGGGGGAACACCGGGGAGCTGTTTTTT.

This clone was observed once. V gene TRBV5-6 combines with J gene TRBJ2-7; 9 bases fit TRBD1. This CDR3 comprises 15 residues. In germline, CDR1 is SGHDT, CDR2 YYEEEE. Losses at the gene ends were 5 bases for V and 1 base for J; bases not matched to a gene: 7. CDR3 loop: CASSFGTGFSYEQYF. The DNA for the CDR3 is TGTGCCAGCAGTTTTGGGACAGGGTTTTCCTACGAGCAGTACTTC.

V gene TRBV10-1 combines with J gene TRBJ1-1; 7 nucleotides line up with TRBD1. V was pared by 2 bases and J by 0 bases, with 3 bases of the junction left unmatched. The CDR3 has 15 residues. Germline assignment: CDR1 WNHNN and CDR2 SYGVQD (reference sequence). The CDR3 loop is CASSEGTAMNTEAFF. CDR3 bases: TGCGCCAGCAGTGAGGGGACAGCTATGAACACTGAAGCTTTCTTT.

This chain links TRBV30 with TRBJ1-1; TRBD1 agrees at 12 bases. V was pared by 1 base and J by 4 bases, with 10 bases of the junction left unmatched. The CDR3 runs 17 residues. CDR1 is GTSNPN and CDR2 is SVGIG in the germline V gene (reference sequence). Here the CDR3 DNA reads TGTGCCTGGAGTGAAGCCGGGACAGGGGGCTTGGGCACTGAAGCTTTCTTT. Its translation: CAWSEAGTGGLGTEAFF.

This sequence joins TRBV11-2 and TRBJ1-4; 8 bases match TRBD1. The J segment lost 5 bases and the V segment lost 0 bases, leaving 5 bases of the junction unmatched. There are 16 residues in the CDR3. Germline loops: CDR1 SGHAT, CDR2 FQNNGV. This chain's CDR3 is CASSLDRRTGNEKLFF. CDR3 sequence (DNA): TGTGCCAGCAGCTTAGATCGGAGGACAGGGAATGAAAAACTGTTTTTT.

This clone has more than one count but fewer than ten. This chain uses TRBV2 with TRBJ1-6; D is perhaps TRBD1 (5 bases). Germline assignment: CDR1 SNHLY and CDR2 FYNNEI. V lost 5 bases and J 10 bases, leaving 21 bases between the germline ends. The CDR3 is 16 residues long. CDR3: CASSPRGADSASPLHF. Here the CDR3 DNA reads TGTGCCAGCAGTCCCCGTGGGGCAGACAGCGCCTCACCCCTCCACTTT. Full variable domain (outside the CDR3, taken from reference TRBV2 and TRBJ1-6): EPEVTQTPSHQVTQMGQEVILRCVPISNHLYFYWYRQILGQKVEFLVSFYNNEISEKSEIFDDQFSVERPDGSNFTLKIRSTKLEDSAMYFCASSPRGADSASPLHFGNGTRLTVT.

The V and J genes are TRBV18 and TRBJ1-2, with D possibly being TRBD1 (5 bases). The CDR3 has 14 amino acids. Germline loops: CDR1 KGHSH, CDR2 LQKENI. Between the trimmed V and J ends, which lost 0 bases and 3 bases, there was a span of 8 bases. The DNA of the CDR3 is TGTGCCAGCTCACCACCGGGGGGGTACTATGGCTACACCTTC. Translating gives CASSPPGGYYGYTF. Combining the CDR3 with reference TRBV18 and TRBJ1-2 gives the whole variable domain NAGVMQNPRHLVRRRGQEARLRCSPMKGHSHVYWYRQLPEEGLKFMVYLQKENIIDESGMPKERFSAEFPKEGPSILRIQQVVRGDSAAYFCASSPPGGYYGYTFGSGTRLTVV.

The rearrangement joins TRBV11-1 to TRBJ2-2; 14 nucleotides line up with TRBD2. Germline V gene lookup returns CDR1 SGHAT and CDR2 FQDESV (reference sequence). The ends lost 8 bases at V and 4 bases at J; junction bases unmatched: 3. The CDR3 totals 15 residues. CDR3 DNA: TGTGCCAGCGGACTAGCGGGGGGCGGCACCGGGGAGCTGTTTTTT. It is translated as CASGLAGGGTGELFF.